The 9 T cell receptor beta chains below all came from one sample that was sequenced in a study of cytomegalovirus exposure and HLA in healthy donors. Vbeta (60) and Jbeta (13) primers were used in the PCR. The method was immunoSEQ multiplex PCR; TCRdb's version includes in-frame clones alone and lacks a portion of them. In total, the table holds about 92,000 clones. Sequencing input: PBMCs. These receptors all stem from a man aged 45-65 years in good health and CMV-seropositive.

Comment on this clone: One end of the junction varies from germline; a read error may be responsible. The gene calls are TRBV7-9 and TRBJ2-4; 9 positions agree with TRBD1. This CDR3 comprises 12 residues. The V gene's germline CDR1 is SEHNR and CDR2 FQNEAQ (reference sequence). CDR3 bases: TGTGCCAGCCGGGGACAGGGCTCCGCGACGAACTTC. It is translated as CASRGQGSATNF.

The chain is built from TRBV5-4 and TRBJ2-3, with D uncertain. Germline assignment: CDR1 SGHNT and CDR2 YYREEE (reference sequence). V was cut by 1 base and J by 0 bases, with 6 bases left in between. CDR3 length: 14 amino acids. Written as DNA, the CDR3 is TGTGCCAGCAGCTTGTCCGGGAGCACAGATACGCAGTATTTT. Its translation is CASSLSGSTDTQYF.

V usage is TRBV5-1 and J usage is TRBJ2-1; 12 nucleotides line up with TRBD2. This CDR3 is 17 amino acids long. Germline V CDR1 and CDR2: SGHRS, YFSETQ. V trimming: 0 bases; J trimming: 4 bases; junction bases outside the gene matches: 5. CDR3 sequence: CASSLAGTSGRYNEQFF. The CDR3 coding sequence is TGCGCCAGCAGCTTGGCTGGGACTAGCGGGCGATACAATGAGCAGTTCTTC.

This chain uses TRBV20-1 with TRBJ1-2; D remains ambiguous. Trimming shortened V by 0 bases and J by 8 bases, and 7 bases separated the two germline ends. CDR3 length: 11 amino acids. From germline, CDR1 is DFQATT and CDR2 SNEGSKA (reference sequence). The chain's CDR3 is CSARDGEGYTF. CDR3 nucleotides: TGCAGTGCTAGAGATGGGGAGGGCTACACCTTC.

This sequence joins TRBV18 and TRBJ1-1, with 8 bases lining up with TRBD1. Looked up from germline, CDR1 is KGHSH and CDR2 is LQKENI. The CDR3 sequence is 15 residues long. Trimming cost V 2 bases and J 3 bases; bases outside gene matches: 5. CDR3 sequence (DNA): TGTGCCAGCTCACCATTCGAGGACAGGGACACTGAAGCTTTCTTT. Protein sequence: CASSPFEDRDTEAFF.

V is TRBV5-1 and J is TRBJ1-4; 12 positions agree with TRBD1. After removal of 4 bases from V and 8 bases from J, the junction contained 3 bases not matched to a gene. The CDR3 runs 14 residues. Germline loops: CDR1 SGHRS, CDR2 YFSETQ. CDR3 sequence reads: CASSRDRGQEKLFF. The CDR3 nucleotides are TGCGCCAGCAGCAGGGACAGGGGGCAAGAAAAACTGTTTTTT.

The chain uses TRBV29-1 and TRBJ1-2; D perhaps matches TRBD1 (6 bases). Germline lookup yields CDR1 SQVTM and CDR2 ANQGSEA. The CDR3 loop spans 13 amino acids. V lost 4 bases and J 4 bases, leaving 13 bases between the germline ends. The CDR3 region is CSVATTGTYGYTF. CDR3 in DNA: TGCAGCGTTGCAACGACAGGAACCTATGGCTACACCTTC.

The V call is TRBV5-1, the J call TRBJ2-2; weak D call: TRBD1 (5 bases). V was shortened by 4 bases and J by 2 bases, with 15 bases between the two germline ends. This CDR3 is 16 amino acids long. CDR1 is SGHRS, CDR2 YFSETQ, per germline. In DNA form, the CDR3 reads TGCGCCAGCAGCCTGGCCGGACACCTTAACACCGGGGAGCTGTTTTTT. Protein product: CASSLAGHLNTGELFF.

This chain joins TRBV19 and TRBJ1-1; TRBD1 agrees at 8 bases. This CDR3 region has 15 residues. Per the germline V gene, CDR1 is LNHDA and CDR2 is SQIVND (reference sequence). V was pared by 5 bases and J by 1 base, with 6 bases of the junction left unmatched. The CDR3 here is CASSPLDRENTEAFF. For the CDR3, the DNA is TGTGCCAGTAGTCCGTTGGACAGGGAGAACACTGAAGCTTTCTTT.